This T cell receptor (beta chain) appears in the sequencing data of a study of blood T cell repertoires in COVID-19. Looking at the study overall: Acute and convalescent COVID-19 samples came from the United States, Italy and Spain. Sources were T cells, B-cell-depleted T cells, or PBMCs; the material itself was cDNA or gDNA.

The length of the CDR3 is 17 residues. In the authors' methods: Estimates of nucleated cell counts were drawn from the amplification of reference gene primers. TCRdb's copy holds only in-frame clones and misses some; the assay was immunoSEQ multiplex PCR. V and J calls and clone size are copied from that table; D and trimming were computed from the DNA. The repertoire holds about 300,000 clones, 85% to 90% seen once, with roughly 4.3% in the top ten. Cohort assignment relied on participant-reported clinical history. J is TRBJ1-5 and V is TRBV21-1. TRBV21-1 is described as a pseudogene. Input material: PBMCs or T cells enriched from blood (not recorded which). The source of this sequence is a woman between 18 and 30 years old with acute COVID-19. This CDR3 is CASSKEANAPPNQPQHF. The CDR3 DNA reads as TGTGCCAGCAGCAAAGAAGCCAACGCACCCCCCAATCAGCCCCAGCATTTT.